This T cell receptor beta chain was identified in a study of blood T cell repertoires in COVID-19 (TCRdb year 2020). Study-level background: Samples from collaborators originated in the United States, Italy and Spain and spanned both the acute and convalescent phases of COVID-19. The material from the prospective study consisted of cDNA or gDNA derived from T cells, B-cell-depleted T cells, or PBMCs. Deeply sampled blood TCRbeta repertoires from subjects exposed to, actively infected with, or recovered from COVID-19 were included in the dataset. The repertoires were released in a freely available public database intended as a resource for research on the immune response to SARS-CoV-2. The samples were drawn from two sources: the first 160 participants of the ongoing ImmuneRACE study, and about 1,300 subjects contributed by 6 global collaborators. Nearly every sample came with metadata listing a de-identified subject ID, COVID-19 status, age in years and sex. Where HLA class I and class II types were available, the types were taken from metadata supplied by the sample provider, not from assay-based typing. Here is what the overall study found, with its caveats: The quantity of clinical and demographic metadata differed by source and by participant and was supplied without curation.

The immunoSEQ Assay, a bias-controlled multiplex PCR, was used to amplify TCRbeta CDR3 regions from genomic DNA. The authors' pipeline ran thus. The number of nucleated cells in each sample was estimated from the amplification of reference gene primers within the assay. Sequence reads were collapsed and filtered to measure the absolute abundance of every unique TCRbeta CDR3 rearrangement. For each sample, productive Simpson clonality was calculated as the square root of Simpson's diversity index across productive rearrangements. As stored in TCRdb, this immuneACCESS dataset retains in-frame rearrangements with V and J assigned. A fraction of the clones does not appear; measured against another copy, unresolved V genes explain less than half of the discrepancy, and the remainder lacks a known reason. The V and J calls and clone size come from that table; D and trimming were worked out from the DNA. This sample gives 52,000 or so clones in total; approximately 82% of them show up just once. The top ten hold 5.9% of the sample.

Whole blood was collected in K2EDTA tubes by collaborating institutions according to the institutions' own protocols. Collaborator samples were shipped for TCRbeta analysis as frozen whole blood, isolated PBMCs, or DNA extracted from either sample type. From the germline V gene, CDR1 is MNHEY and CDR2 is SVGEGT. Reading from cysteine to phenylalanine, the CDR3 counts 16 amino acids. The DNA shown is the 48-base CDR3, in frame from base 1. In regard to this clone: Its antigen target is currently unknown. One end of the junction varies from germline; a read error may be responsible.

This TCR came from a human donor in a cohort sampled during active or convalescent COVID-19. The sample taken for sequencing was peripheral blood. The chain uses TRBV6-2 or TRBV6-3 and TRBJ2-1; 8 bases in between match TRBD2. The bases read TGTGCCAGCAGTTACAATTACGGGGGGGCCTACCATGAGCAGTTCTTC. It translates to CASSYNYGGAYHEQFF.